One and the same sample provided the 31 T cell receptor beta chains below, sequenced in a study of blood T cells in healthy people across ages. A second roughly 7 to 12 cycle PCR used barcoded and J-beta primers. Using its own MiXCR run on the 5' RACE reads, TCRdb lists one record per CDR3 protein. The table records around 780,000 distinct CDR3 sequences, around a quarter of them present only once. The same specimen was also included in a second study, on T cells of mothers and their children.

The specimen was blood. The receptors shown here come from a boy aged 5 to 17 in good health.

CDR3 sequence: CASSDSTSGSEQFF. CDR3 bases: TGTGCCAGCAGTGACTCGACTAGCGGGAGTGAGCAGTTCTTC. The V and J genes are TRBV6-4 and TRBJ2-5; 12 nucleotides line up with TRBD2. The tail of the sequence fits TRBJ2-1 better, so the J call may be wrong. The CDR3 extends over 14 amino acids. Germline V gene sequence: CDR1 MRHNA, CDR2 SNTAGT.

The table lists this clonotype with a few counts. The junction departs from germline at one end; a sequencing error may be responsible. The rearrangement uses TRBV5-1 and TRBJ2-1; 9 bases match TRBD2. CDR1 SGHRS and CDR2 YFSETQ come from the germline V gene. This CDR3 comprises 15 residues. As DNA, the CDR3 is TGCGCCAGCAGCCCGGCGGGGGGGGCATACAATGAGCAGCTCTTC. This translates into CASSPAGGAYNEQLF.

This clonotype was detected once. The V and J genes are TRBV2 and TRBJ1-1, with D unresolved. Germline V gene sequence: CDR1 SNHLY, CDR2 FYNNEI. Trimming cost V 6 bases and J 1 base, with 9 bases left between them. The CDR3 covers 13 residues. For the CDR3, the DNA is TGTGCCAGCAGGCGACACGGGAACACTGAAGCTTTCTTT. The encoded protein is CASRRHGNTEAFF.

The rearrangement uses TRBV14 and TRBJ2-7; a weak D match, TRBD2 (5 bases). V was shortened by 8 bases and J by 7 bases, with 18 bases between the two germline ends. The germline V gene has CDR1 SGHDN and CDR2 FVKESK. The CDR3 contains 13 residues. The DNA for the CDR3 is TGTGCCAGCTCCCGGGGTCCTGTTAGTGAGCAGTACTTC. This translates into CASSRGPVSEQYF.

This clonotype was picked up a small number of times. The gene calls are TRBV25-1 and TRBJ2-5; D might be TRBD1 (5 bases). The assigned J gene may be wrong: the sequence end matches TRBJ2-7 better. The V gene's germline CDR1 is MGHDK and CDR2 SYGVNS. The CDR3 consists of 15 residues. The chain's CDR3 is CASSEGSGWSYEQYF. The CDR3 DNA sequence: TGTGCCAGCAGTGAAGGATCAGGGTGGTCCTACGAGCAGTACTTC.

The chain has TRBV2 and TRBJ2-5, with 7 nucleotides matching TRBD2. CDR1 SNHLY and CDR2 FYNNEI come from the germline V gene. J was trimmed by 2 bases and V by 5 bases; bases with no gene match: 8. The CDR3 has 15 residues. The CDR3 DNA reads TGTGCCAGCAGTCCCCGGACTAGTAGGCAAGAGACCCAGTACTTC. Encoded protein: CASSPRTSRQETQYF.

V gene TRBV28 combines with J gene TRBJ2-5; perhaps D is TRBD1 or TRBD2 (6 bases each). The CDR3 sequence is 15 residues long. V lost 2 bases to trimming and J lost 5 bases, with 15 bases between them. Per germline, CDR1 MDHEN and CDR2 SYDVKM. The CDR3 region is CASSLARGLGETQYF. In nucleotides, the CDR3 is TGTGCCAGCAGTTTAGCCCGGGGGCTGGGGGAGACCCAGTACTTC.

The chain couples TRBV24-1 to TRBJ2-2, with unresolved D. CDR3 length: 14 amino acids. Trimming took 1 base from V and 4 from J, leaving 6 bases between them. The germline gives CDR1 KGHDR, CDR2 SFDVKD. CDR3 sequence (DNA): TGTGCCACCAGTGATTTTTTGTCCACCGGGGAGCTGTTTTTT. It is translated as CATSDFLSTGELFF.

The chain recombines TRBV5-4 with TRBJ2-1, with a tentative D call TRBD1 (6 bases). Looked up from germline, CDR1 is SGHNT and CDR2 is YYREEE (reference sequence). The CDR3 runs to 14 residues. V was pared by 4 bases and J by 3 bases, with 11 bases between. As DNA, the CDR3 is TGTGCCAGCAGCACAGGGACAAGCTACAATGAGCAGTTCTTC. This gives the protein CASSTGTSYNEQFF.

This clonotype has more than one count but fewer than ten. V usage is TRBV20-1 and J usage is TRBJ2-7; 9 nucleotides align to TRBD1. Germline V gene data show CDR1 as DFQATT and CDR2 as SNEGSKA (reference sequence). The CDR3 extends over 16 amino acids. Trimming took 0 bases from V and 0 from J; bases not matched to a gene: 6. CDR3 sequence reads: CSARDSGQGSSYEQYF. CDR3 bases: TGCAGTGCTAGAGATTCAGGACAGGGGAGCTCCTACGAGCAGTACTTC.

This clonotype appeared a few times. The chain couples TRBV30 to TRBJ2-1, with 9 bases that match TRBD2. Germline V lookup: CDR1 GTSNPN, CDR2 SVGIG (reference sequence). This CDR3 has 15 amino acids. J gave up 10 bases and V 3 bases, and 13 bases lay outside the gene matches. The CDR3 protein is CAWRSGTSLYLEQFF. CDR3 sequence (DNA): TGTGCCTGGAGGAGCGGGACTAGCCTTTATCTGGAGCAGTTCTTC. Using reference TRBV30 and TRBJ2-1 for the parts outside the CDR3, the full variable domain is SQTIHQWPATLVQPVGSPLSLECTVEGTSNPNLYWYRQAAGRGLQLLFYSVGIGQISSEVPQNLSASRPQDRQFILSSKKLLLSDSGFYLCAWRSGTSLYLEQFFGPGTRLTVL.

The chain combines TRBV12-3 or TRBV12-4 with TRBJ1-1; D uncertain. V dropped 3 bases and J dropped 6 bases, with 8 bases sitting between them. The CDR3 is 12 residues long. In DNA form, the CDR3 reads TGTGCCAGCAGTTTTTCACAGCCTGAAGCTTTCTTT. It translates to CASSFSQPEAFF.

The V and J genes are TRBV5-1 and TRBJ1-4; D uncertain. The CDR3 is made up of 13 amino acids. In germline, CDR1 is SGHRS, CDR2 YFSETQ. V lost 5 bases and J lost 8, with 13 bases in between. This chain's CDR3 is CASSTSVGEKLFF. DNA of the CDR3: TGCGCCAGCAGTACATCTGTGGGGGAAAAACTGTTTTTT.

Notes on this clonotype: One junction end disagrees with the germline gene, perhaps due to a read error. The chain uses TRBV20-1 and TRBJ1-2; TRBD1 aligns across 7 bases. The CDR3 totals 13 residues. Looked up from germline, CDR1 is DFQATT and CDR2 is SNEGSKA (reference sequence). The CDR3 loop is CSAKKTGQYVYTF. The CDR3 DNA reads as TGCAGTGCGAAGAAGACAGGGCAATATGTCTACACCTTC.

The chain's CDR3 is CASSRLAPWDEQFF. The CDR3 DNA is TGTGCCAGCAGCCGACTAGCCCCTTGGGATGAGCAGTTCTTC. The V call is TRBV6-5, the J call TRBJ2-1, with 7 nucleotides matching TRBD2. This CDR3 contains 14 residues. The V segment lost 6 bases and the J segment 8 bases; nucleotides outside the gene matches: 10. Germline CDR1 MNHEY, CDR2 SVGAGI.

V gene TRBV6-1 combines with J gene TRBJ1-1; D gene unclear. Trimming took 7 bases from V and 0 from J, leaving 9 bases between them. CDR3 size: 13 residues. Germline assignment: CDR1 MNHNS and CDR2 SASEGT. CDR3 protein: CASTGYMNTEAFF. CDR3 in DNA: TGTGCCAGCACCGGTTACATGAACACTGAAGCTTTCTTT.

This clonotype was counted many times. The chain is built from TRBV7-2 and TRBJ1-5; 7 nucleotides agree with TRBD1. V gave up 4 bases and J gave up 4 bases; unmatched junction bases: 1. CDR3 length: 13 residues. Germline CDR1 reads SGHTA; CDR2 reads FQGNSA. As DNA, the CDR3 is TGTGCCAGCAGCTACAGGGGTAATCAGCCCCAGCATTTT. It specifies CASSYRGNQPQHF. Using reference TRBV7-2 and TRBJ1-5 for the parts outside the CDR3, the full variable domain is GAGVSQSPSNKVTEKGKDVELRCDPISGHTALYWYRQSLGQGLEFLIYFQGNSAPDKSGLPSDRFSAERTGGSVSTLTIQRTQQEDSAVYLCASSYRGNQPQHFGDGTRLSIL.

This sequence joins TRBV9 and TRBJ2-5; 11 bases are a match to TRBD1. Unmatched junction bases numbered 6, after V lost 0 bases and J lost 5 bases. The CDR3 is 16 residues long. Germline V gene sequence: CDR1 SGDLS, CDR2 YYNGEE. CDR3: CASSVARDRGYETQYF. In DNA, the CDR3 is TGTGCCAGCAGCGTAGCTCGGGACAGGGGGTATGAGACCCAGTACTTC.

This chain links TRBV30 with TRBJ2-3, with 12 nucleotides matching TRBD2. CDR3 length equals 18 residues. In germline, CDR1 is GTSNPN, CDR2 SVGIG (reference sequence). The junction had 12 bases not matched to a gene; V was cut back by 3 bases and J by 2 bases. The CDR3: CAWSNPTSGGPFTDTQYF. DNA of the CDR3: TGTGCCTGGAGCAACCCGACTAGCGGGGGCCCCTTCACAGATACGCAGTATTTT. The whole variable domain, filled in from reference TRBV30 and TRBJ2-3, reads SQTIHQWPATLVQPVGSPLSLECTVEGTSNPNLYWYRQAAGRGLQLLFYSVGIGQISSEVPQNLSASRPQDRQFILSSKKLLLSDSGFYLCAWSNPTSGGPFTDTQYFGPGTRLTVL.

This rearrangement joins TRBV28 to TRBJ2-5, with 9 positions matching TRBD1. The DNA matches TRBJ2-7 better at its end, which makes the J call doubtful. Germline CDR1 MDHEN, CDR2 SYDVKM. This CDR3 is 16 amino acids long. CDR3 nucleotides: TGTGCCAGCAGTTTTCAAGGGACAGGGCAGATACACGAGCAGTACTTC. Translating gives CASSFQGTGQIHEQYF.

The chain is built from TRBV7-9 and TRBJ2-5; unclear D gene. The CDR3 is 15 residues long. The germline V and J ends were trimmed by 5 bases and 5 bases, with 18 bases remaining between them. In germline, CDR1 is SEHNR, CDR2 FQNEAQ (reference sequence). The CDR3 DNA sequence: TGTGCCAGCAGCACCGTCCCAAGGCCGAGGGAGACCCAGTACTTC. Protein product: CASSTVPRPRETQYF.

This clonotype was seen a handful of times. This chain links TRBV9 with TRBJ2-3, with D uncertain. With 3 bases removed from V and 2 bases from J, the gap between germline ends came to 4 bases. Germline CDR1 and CDR2: SGDLS and YYNGEE. This CDR3 has 12 residues. The CDR3 DNA reads as TGTGCCAGCAGCGCCTTCACAGATACGCAGTATTTT. Protein product: CASSAFTDTQYF.

V usage is TRBV7-6 and J usage is TRBJ1-6; TRBD1 matches 10 bases. V shed 1 base, J shed 8 bases, and the junction held 2 bases outside the gene matches. Germline V CDR1 and CDR2: SGHVS, FNYEAQ. This CDR3 comprises 15 residues. CDR3 region: CASSLGQGAHSPLHF. CDR3 DNA: TGTGCCAGCAGCTTAGGACAGGGGGCACATTCACCCCTCCACTTT.

This clonotype was seen a few times. This chain joins TRBV11-1 and TRBJ2-3; D is possibly TRBD1 (5 bases). The V gene's germline CDR1 is SGHAT and CDR2 FQDESV (reference sequence). There are 15 residues in the CDR3. Trimming took 3 bases from V and 1 from J, leaving 11 bases between them. The chain's CDR3 is CASSFYRTRTDTQYF. The CDR3 region has the DNA TGTGCCAGCAGCTTTTACAGGACCCGCACAGATACGCAGTATTTT.

This chain connects TRBV7-7 to TRBJ2-5; D not resolved. This CDR3 is 13 amino acids long. V was trimmed by 1 base and J by 5 bases, leaving 8 bases between them. Per germline, CDR1 SSHAT and CDR2 FNYEAQ (reference sequence). CDR3 coding DNA: TGTGCCAGCAGCTTAGTTGAGATGGAGACCCAGTACTTC. This sequence encodes CASSLVEMETQYF.

The genes are TRBV20-1 and TRBJ2-1, with TRBD2 matching 13 bases. V lost 5 bases and J lost 8; bases outside the gene matches: 15. CDR1 is DFQATT and CDR2 is SNEGSKA in the germline V gene (reference sequence). This CDR3 comprises 17 residues. The CDR3 DNA follows: TGCAGTGCTTACGCCCCGGGACTAGCGGGGCCGGAGGATGAGCAGTTCTTC. Translation: CSAYAPGLAGPEDEQFF.

The chain carries TRBV4-1 and TRBJ1-4; no clear D. CDR1 is MGHRA and CDR2 is YSYEKL in the germline V gene. The CDR3 is 16 residues long. The V gene lost 4 bases and the J gene lost 0 bases, with 12 bases spanning the gap. The DNA of the CDR3 is TGCGCCAGCAGCCCGATTCAGTGGGCAACTAATGAAAAACTGTTTTTT. Amino acids: CASSPIQWATNEKLFF.

The gene calls are TRBV3-1 and TRBJ1-1; D is ambiguous. Trimming shortened V by 0 bases and J by 1 base, and 6 bases separated the two germline ends. In germline, CDR1 is LGHDT, CDR2 YNNKEL (reference sequence). The CDR3 consists of 14 residues. The CDR3 DNA reads TGTGCCAGCAGCCAAGACGTCAGGAACACTGAAGCTTTCTTT. Translated: CASSQDVRNTEAFF.

This clonotype occurred a few times. J is TRBJ1-4 and V is TRBV19; 8 nucleotides agree with TRBD1. CDR1 is LNHDA and CDR2 is SQIVND in the germline V gene (reference sequence). V gave up 0 bases and J gave up 10 bases; unmatched junction bases: 16. The CDR3 runs to 18 residues. For the CDR3, the DNA is TGTGCCAGTAGTATAGACTACCCATCCGTTGGGACAGGCGGAAAACTGTTTTTT. Translated, it gives CASSIDYPSVGTGGKLFF.

This clonotype was observed a few times. The chain is built from TRBV9 and TRBJ1-1; D gene uncertain. The germline V and J ends were trimmed by 4 bases and 11 bases, with 15 bases remaining between them. The length of the CDR3 is 12 residues. Germline values: CDR1 SGDLS, CDR2 YYNGEE. The DNA for the CDR3 is TGTGCCAGCAGCTCCAACGGACGAGGGGCTTTCTTT. Amino acid sequence: CASSSNGRGAFF.

The chain carries TRBV4-1 and TRBJ2-1; D call uncertain. V lost 4 bases and J 9 bases, leaving 13 bases between the germline ends. The CDR3 has 13 residues. Germline values: CDR1 MGHRA, CDR2 YSYEKL. CDR3 sequence reads: CASSPFPGSEQFF. DNA for the CDR3: TGCGCCAGCAGCCCATTTCCAGGAAGTGAGCAGTTCTTC.